This record concerns one T cell receptor (beta chain) sequence. The antigen is not known. This entry comes from a study of T-cell memory formation after mild COVID-19. Overall study findings and caveats: The authors left the SARS-CoV-2 specificity of second-wave clones peaking on day 37 unconfirmed. CD4/CD8 balance held among clones contracting day 15 to 85, and later expanders leaned CD4+. Researchers found some responding clones in pre-infection memory, a sign that cross-reactive memory joined.

Researchers used 5'RACE with constant-segment primers to make TCR alpha and TCR beta cDNA libraries that carry sample barcodes and UMIs. TCRdb re-called the 5' RACE reads through MiXCR, storing one row per CDR3 protein. The sample carries hundreds of thousands of distinct CDR3 sequences, roughly 20% recorded once. The length of the CDR3 is 13 residues. The V end lost 0 bases, the J end lost 2 bases, and 3 bases lay between the germline ends. The germline V gene has CDR1 SGHAT and CDR2 FQNNGV. Sequenced: PBMCs or a T cell subset sorted from them (not recorded which). This chain links TRBV11-2 with TRBJ2-3; D uncertain. This sequence was found in an adult woman who had mild COVID-19 (a few samples of this study predate the infection). Cell type and time point are not known. The DNA of the CDR3 is TGTGCCAGCAGCTTAGATTTCACAGATACGCAGTATTTT. Protein sequence: CASSLDFTDTQYF.